This T cell receptor beta chain originates from a study of shared clonotypes between healthy human individuals. Regarding the study as a whole: Roughly 5% of naive CD4 clonotypes were shared across four donors.

Naive CD45RA+ and memory CD45RA-negative subsets were split from CD4+ cells. TCRdb keeps only in-frame clones here, not all; method: immunoSEQ multiplex PCR. The table has about 1 million clones, about 74% seen once. A remark on this clone: Its antigen remains unknown.

This CDR3 has 15 residues. The V gene end was trimmed by 1 base and the J gene end by 5 bases; junction bases not matched to a gene: 3. Germline V lookup: CDR1 SNHLY, CDR2 FYNNEI. Sequenced material: memory CD4+ T cells sorted from blood. Subset meaning: CD45RA-negative fraction. This rearrangement joins TRBV2 to TRBJ1-1, with TRBD1 matching 11 bases. The TCR sequence derives from a man aged 18 to 29 in good health. CDR3 in amino acids: CASSEEGQGGTEAFF. Written as DNA, the CDR3 is TGTGCCAGCAGTGAAGAGGGACAGGGGGGAACTGAAGCTTTCTTT.